The next 31 T cell receptor beta chains were all read from a single sample in a study of Ad26.COV2.S vaccination and SARS-CoV-2 variants. As for treatment: about 20 received Ad26.COV2.S at low or high dose, single or two shots; about 5 received placebo; per-sample allocation not given. Collection of samples fell on day 63 after the first vaccine or placebo injection. Repertoires were generated with immunoSEQ multiplex PCR, while TCRdb's copy carries only in-frame clones and drops some. This sample yields roughly 700,000 clones, of which more than 70% are seen a single time; approximately 1.5% belongs to the top ten. The starting material was peripheral blood, obtained in a trial of Ad26.COV2.S vaccine versus placebo. The origin of the receptors is a person between 18 and 59 years old who received the Ad26.COV2.S COVID-19 vaccine or a placebo.

V usage is TRBV15 and J usage is TRBJ2-1, with D possibly TRBD1 on 5 matching bases. The CDR3 contains 13 residues. The germline V and J ends were trimmed by 7 bases and 8 bases, with 15 bases remaining between them. CDR1 is LNHNV, CDR2 YYDKDF, per germline (reference sequence). The CDR3 bases are TGTGCCACCACCCCTCCAGGGCACGATGAGCAGTTCTTC. Amino acid sequence: CATTPPGHDEQFF. The full variable domain, with the rest looked up from reference TRBV15 and TRBJ2-1, is DAMVIQNPRYQVTQFGKPVTLSCSQTLNHNVMYWYQQKSSQAPKLLFHYYDKDFNNEADTPDNFQSRRPNTSFCFLDIRSPGLGDTAMYLCATTPPGHDEQFFGPGTRLTVL.

V is TRBV7-2 and J is TRBJ1-6, with D maybe TRBD1 (5 bases). The CDR3 covers 13 residues. The germline gives CDR1 SGHTA, CDR2 FQGNSA. The V end was cut by 7 bases, the J end by 5 bases, with 9 bases between. CDR3 in amino acids: CASNRQNNSPLHF. DNA for the CDR3: TGTGCCAGCAACAGACAGAATAATTCACCCCTCCACTTT.

J is TRBJ2-2 and V is TRBV29-1; D not certain. Trimming took off 1 base at V and 2 bases at J, with 8 bases between the two ends. The CDR3 totals 14 residues. CDR1 is SQVTM and CDR2 is ANQGSEA in the germline V gene. The CDR3 sequence is CSVEVSLNTGELFF. CDR3 nucleotide sequence: TGCAGCGTTGAAGTCTCCCTTAACACCGGGGAGCTGTTTTTT.

This sequence joins TRBV11-2 and TRBJ2-7; no clear D. The CDR3 extends over 14 amino acids. Germline V gives CDR1 SGHAT, CDR2 FQNNGV. V lost 5 bases to trimming and J lost 4 bases, with 15 bases between them. DNA for the CDR3: TGTGCCAGCAGCCCCCCTGGGTTAAAGTACGAGCAGTACTTC. Protein product: CASSPPGLKYEQYF.

This sequence joins TRBV15 and TRBJ1-4; D might be TRBD1 (5 bases). The CDR3 is made up of 15 amino acids. The germline V and J ends were trimmed by 5 bases and 6 bases, with 16 bases remaining between them. Per germline, CDR1 LNHNV and CDR2 YYDKDF (reference sequence). The CDR3 is CATSGTQGRYEKLFF. CDR3 DNA: TGTGCCACCAGCGGTACCCAGGGAAGATATGAAAAACTGTTTTTT.

The chain carries TRBV4-1 and TRBJ1-2; D is possibly TRBD1 (5 bases). The length of the CDR3 is 16 residues. Per germline, CDR1 MGHRA and CDR2 YSYEKL. Trimming stripped 1 base from V and 0 bases from J, with 12 bases between. In DNA form, the CDR3 reads TGCGCCAGCAGCCAAGGGAGGGGCCCTACTAACTATGGCTACACCTTC. Its protein is CASSQGRGPTNYGYTF.

The chain is built from TRBV10-3 and TRBJ2-7; tentatively, D is TRBD1 or TRBD2 (6 bases each). Germline V gene data show CDR1 as ENHRY and CDR2 as SYGVKD. The CDR3 is 16 residues long. Between the trimmed V and J ends, which lost 11 bases and 2 bases, there was a span of 25 bases. CDR3: CAPAVSLEGETYEQYF. CDR3 DNA sequence: TGTGCCCCGGCTGTCTCTCTGGAGGGGGAAACCTACGAGCAGTACTTC.

The chain is built from TRBV11-2 and TRBJ1-6; no clear D gene. The germline gives CDR1 SGHAT, CDR2 FQNNGV. Deletions cut 5 bases from V and 0 bases from J, with 11 bases between. This CDR3 region has 16 residues. CDR3 residues: CASSLEESSYNSPLHF. DNA for the CDR3: TGTGCCAGCAGCCTGGAGGAGAGCTCCTATAATTCACCCCTCCACTTT.

CDR3 DNA sequence: TGTGCCAGCACCTCGAGGGGGGGCGCATTCGATGGCTACACCTTC. It specifies CASTSRGGAFDGYTF. The chain recombines TRBV2 with TRBJ1-2; TRBD1 is a possible D gene (6 bases). The germline V gene encodes CDR1 SNHLY and CDR2 FYNNEI. V lost 7 bases and J lost 6, with 21 bases in between. This CDR3 comprises 15 residues.

The chain uses TRBV4-3 and TRBJ2-2, with D perhaps matching TRBD1 or TRBD2 (5 bases each). V lost 0 bases, J lost 5 bases, and 13 bases lay in between. CDR3 length: 16 amino acids. Germline values: CDR1 LGHNA, CDR2 YSLEER. CDR3 residues: CASSQDGGGRTGELFF. The CDR3 DNA reads TGCGCCAGCAGCCAAGACGGTGGGGGAAGGACCGGGGAGCTGTTTTTT.

The chain combines TRBV7-2 with TRBJ1-3; D is unresolved. Trimming stripped 3 bases from V and 4 bases from J, with 4 bases between. This CDR3 has 12 residues. Germline loops: CDR1 SGHTA, CDR2 FQGNSA. CDR3 sequence reads: CASSFPGNTIYF. The CDR3 nucleotides read TGTGCCAGCAGCTTTCCCGGAAACACCATATATTTT.

V and J are TRBV19 and TRBJ2-7; D possibly corresponds to TRBD1 (6 bases). CDR3 length: 15 amino acids. Germline values: CDR1 LNHDA, CDR2 SQIVND (reference sequence). V was clipped by 5 bases and J by 1 base, with 15 bases between them. The chain's CDR3 is CASSVFPGTSYEQYF. CDR3 coding DNA: TGTGCCAGTAGTGTGTTTCCCGGGACATCCTACGAGCAGTACTTC.

The chain carries TRBV21-1 and TRBJ2-2. TRBV21-1 is tagged as a pseudogene. This CDR3 comprises 18 residues. The CDR3 DNA is TGTGCCAGCAGCAAAGTTGGGGTCCCCGGTCGAGACACCGGGGAGCTGTTTTTT. This translates into CASSKVGVPGRDTGELFF.

The rearrangement uses TRBV7-9 and TRBJ2-3, with D possibly called TRBD1 or TRBD2 (5 bases each). Trimming took 5 bases from V and 2 from J, leaving 8 bases between them. This CDR3 has 13 amino acids. The germline CDR1 and CDR2 sequences are SEHNR and FQNEAQ (reference sequence). CDR3 DNA: TGTGCCAGCAGCCGGGACCTCACAGATACGCAGTATTTT. It codes for CASSRDLTDTQYF.

The genes are TRBV7-9 and TRBJ2-7; TRBD2 matches at 13 bases. The V gene end was trimmed by 5 bases and the J gene end by 6 bases; junction bases not matched to a gene: 7. The CDR3 has 15 amino acids. CDR1 is SEHNR, CDR2 FQNEAQ, per germline (reference sequence). The CDR3 DNA reads TGTGCCAGCAGCCCCCGGACTAGCGGGAGTGTCGAGCAGTACTTC. This codes for CASSPRTSGSVEQYF.

V usage is TRBV21-1 and J usage is TRBJ2-1; TRBD2, the table's D call, was not compared with the DNA. TRBV21-1 is flagged as a pseudogene. This CDR3 spans 15 amino acids. This CDR3 is CASSIILGPRNEQFF. The CDR3, as DNA: TGTGCCAGCAGCATAATCCTAGGCCCTAGGAATGAGCAGTTCTTC.

The V gene is TRBV3-1 (or the pseudogene TRBV3-2), the J gene TRBJ1-1, with 7 bases matching TRBD1. The CDR3 extends over 14 amino acids. The germline gives CDR1 LGHDT, CDR2 YNNKEL (reference sequence). V gave up 1 base and J gave up 5 bases; unmatched junction bases: 4. For the CDR3, the DNA is TGTGCCAGCAGCCAAGTAGCAGGGGGTACTGAAGCTTTCTTT. It encodes CASSQVAGGTEAFF.

This clone was recorded once. CDR3 in DNA: TGTGCCAGCAGACTGCAGGGGGGAAACACCATATATTTT. This gives the protein CASRLQGGNTIYF. The rearrangement joins TRBV2 to TRBJ1-3, with TRBD1 as a possible D gene (6 bases). Per the germline V gene, CDR1 is SNHLY and CDR2 is FYNNEI. CDR3 length equals 13 residues. The ends were cut back, 6 bases at V and 4 bases at J, with 10 bases in the middle.

This clone was counted a single time. V gene TRBV4-1 combines with J gene TRBJ2-5; possible D gene TRBD2, 6 bases. V lost 3 bases and J 5 bases, leaving 13 bases between the germline ends. From germline, CDR1 is MGHRA and CDR2 YSYEKL. The CDR3 consists of 14 residues. DNA of the CDR3: TGCGCCAGCAGCCAGGGAGGCCCGGTGGAGACCCAGTACTTC. It yields the protein CASSQGGPVETQYF.

V gene TRBV4-1 combines with J gene TRBJ2-2; D not resolved. Trimming shortened V by 3 bases and J by 2 bases, and 4 bases separated the two germline ends. The CDR3 is 13 residues long. Germline-derived CDR1 and CDR2 are MGHRA and YSYEKL. The chain's CDR3 is CASSHSNTGELFF. As DNA, the CDR3 is TGCGCCAGCAGCCATTCTAACACCGGGGAGCTGTTTTTT.

The chain uses TRBV2 and TRBJ1-2, with TRBD1 as a possible D gene (6 bases). Looked up from germline, CDR1 is SNHLY and CDR2 is FYNNEI. This CDR3 contains 13 residues. V lost 8 bases, J lost 0 bases, and 10 bases lay in between. Written as DNA, the CDR3 is TGTGCCAGCGGAAGACAGGCTAACTATGGCTACACCTTC. Amino acids: CASGRQANYGYTF.

In its sample, this clone was seen once. The chain combines TRBV2 with TRBJ1-4; TRBD1 agrees at 11 bases. CDR3 length equals 15 residues. V shed 8 bases, J shed 8 bases, and the junction held 10 bases outside the gene matches. Germline lookup yields CDR1 SNHLY and CDR2 FYNNEI. Here the CDR3 reads CASADPGQGGEKLFF. CDR3 nucleotide sequence: TGTGCCAGCGCCGATCCGGGACAGGGGGGAGAAAAACTGTTTTTT. Combining the CDR3 with reference TRBV2 and TRBJ1-4 gives the whole variable domain EPEVTQTPSHQVTQMGQEVILRCVPISNHLYFYWYRQILGQKVEFLVSFYNNEISEKSEIFDDQFSVERPDGSNFTLKIRSTKLEDSAMYFCASADPGQGGEKLFFGSGTQLSVL.

V gene TRBV6-5 combines with J gene TRBJ2-1; D gene ambiguous. Germline V gene sequence: CDR1 MNHEY, CDR2 SVGAGI. Trimming removed 6 bases at V and 1 base at J, with 7 bases between. The CDR3 sequence is 13 residues long. CDR3: CASSALSYNEQFF. The CDR3 DNA follows: TGTGCCAGCAGCGCCCTTTCCTACAATGAGCAGTTCTTC.

The chain combines TRBV30 with TRBJ1-5, with D tentatively TRBD1 (6 bases). The CDR3 loop spans 13 amino acids. In germline, CDR1 is GTSNPN, CDR2 SVGIG (reference sequence). V lost 5 bases and J 3 bases, leaving 11 bases between the germline ends. CDR3 region: CAWQTGPNQPQHF. The CDR3 nucleotides read TGTGCCTGGCAGACAGGCCCCAATCAGCCCCAGCATTTT.

The chain joins TRBV25-1 to TRBJ2-1; 10 positions agree with TRBD2. The CDR3 covers 17 residues. CDR1 is MGHDK, CDR2 SYGVNS, per germline. The V gene end was trimmed by 0 bases and the J gene end by 7 bases; junction bases not matched to a gene: 9. This CDR3 reads CASSEYFPSGGWNEQFF. The CDR3 DNA follows: TGTGCCAGCAGTGAATATTTTCCTAGCGGGGGATGGAATGAGCAGTTCTTC.

The CDR3 region has the DNA TGTGCCAGTAGTAGAAACACGGTGAACACTGAAGCTTTCTTT. Encoded protein: CASSRNTVNTEAFF. This chain connects TRBV19 to TRBJ1-1; D gene uncertain. With 4 bases removed from V and 0 bases from J, the gap between germline ends came to 9 bases. Germline loops: CDR1 LNHDA, CDR2 SQIVND (reference sequence). The CDR3 covers 14 residues.

The rearrangement joins TRBV7-6 to TRBJ2-7; 9 bases agree with TRBD1. This CDR3 has 12 amino acids. The V gene end was trimmed by 10 bases and the J gene end by 5 bases; junction bases not matched to a gene: 6. CDR1 and CDR2 (germline): SGHVS, FNYEAQ. DNA for the CDR3: TGTGCCACGACCCGGGACAGGGACGAGCAGTACTTC. It encodes CATTRDRDEQYF.

This rearrangement joins TRBV30 to TRBJ2-2; D perhaps matches TRBD2 (6 bases). The CDR3 extends over 13 amino acids. Deletions cut 4 bases from V and 5 bases from J, with 11 bases between. Germline V gene data show CDR1 as GTSNPN and CDR2 as SVGIG (reference sequence). CDR3 sequence: CAWNPSVTGELFF. The CDR3 region has the DNA TGTGCCTGGAACCCTAGCGTTACCGGGGAGCTGTTTTTT. Supplemented by reference TRBV30 and TRBJ2-2, the full variable domain reads SQTIHQWPATLVQPVGSPLSLECTVEGTSNPNLYWYRQAAGRGLQLLFYSVGIGQISSEVPQNLSASRPQDRQFILSSKKLLLSDSGFYLCAWNPSVTGELFFGEGSRLTVL.

The chain has TRBV18 and TRBJ2-7; TRBD2 matches at 12 bases. V gave up 0 bases and J gave up 7 bases; unmatched junction bases: 7. Germline V lookup: CDR1 KGHSH, CDR2 LQKENI. This CDR3 is 16 amino acids long. This chain's CDR3 is CASSPPGLAGGQEQYF. The CDR3 DNA reads as TGTGCCAGCTCACCACCGGGGCTAGCGGGGGGGCAGGAGCAGTACTTC.

J is TRBJ2-1 and V is TRBV19; D might be TRBD2 (6 bases). From germline, CDR1 is LNHDA and CDR2 SQIVND (reference sequence). The CDR3 totals 15 residues. V was trimmed by 3 bases and J by 7 bases, leaving 16 bases between them. The CDR3 region is CASSIGDFSRNEQFF. The CDR3, as DNA: TGTGCCAGTAGTATTGGGGACTTCTCCCGGAATGAGCAGTTCTTC.

This chain connects TRBV5-1 to TRBJ2-3; 10 bases are shared with TRBD2. In germline, CDR1 is SGHRS, CDR2 YFSETQ. The V and J ends lost 7 bases and 6 bases, in that order; junction bases with no gene match: 8. The CDR3 covers 14 residues. Here the CDR3 DNA reads TGCGCCAGCCTGGGGCTAGCGGGAGAGGATACGCAGTATTTT. Translating gives CASLGLAGEDTQYF.